The clone carrying this T cell receptor (beta chain) has only one observation. The antigen is unknown. The data originate from a study of cytomegalovirus exposure and HLA in healthy donors. Study context: Inside one of the first data releases sat around 77 million unique TCRs taken from HLA-typed donors. The study's findings and limits: A missense DCLRE1C variant was associated with V- and J-gene trimming of TCR beta chains in a later analysis, and an independent cohort replicated the association. In an earlier analysis, in around 590 donors, most V segments appeared productive either ~87% or ~30% of the time.

The trim removed 3 bases at V and 5 bases at J, leaving 7 bases unmatched. This CDR3 spans 15 amino acids. Germline V CDR1 and CDR2: SGHTA, FQGNSA. The study ran its PCR with 60 Vbeta and 13 Jbeta primers. Assay used: immunoSEQ multiplex PCR; TCRdb lists only in-frame clones, some missing. The repertoire holds about 140,000 clones, with more than 65% as singletons. Sequencing was carried out using PBMCs. The source is a woman aged 25 to 39 in good health and CMV-seronegative. The gene calls are TRBV7-2 and TRBJ2-5; 9 nucleotides line up with TRBD2. The CDR3 reads CASSLRRGGFETQYF. The CDR3 DNA reads as TGTGCCAGCAGCTTGCGGCGGGGGGGCTTCGAGACCCAGTACTTC.